The 8 T cell receptor beta chains presented below share a single source sample, sequenced in a study of identical twins. TCRdb used MiXCR to reprocess the 5' RACE reads, holding one entry per CDR3 protein. The sample yields under 1 million distinct CDR3 sequences, about 12% seen once. These same records also appear under a second study, on yellow fever vaccine responses in identical twins.

Sequencing was done on a sample of PBMCs. These receptors originate from a woman aged 18-29 years in good health.

This chain uses TRBV29-1 with TRBJ2-1; 8 positions agree with TRBD2. Germline V gene lookup returns CDR1 SQVTM and CDR2 ANQGSEA. Losses at the gene ends were 6 bases for V and 6 bases for J; bases not matched to a gene: 4. The CDR3 loop spans 12 amino acids. CDR3 bases: TGCAGCGTCTACGGGGGGGGCAATGAGCAGTTCTTC. This translates into CSVYGGGNEQFF.

This clonotype was recorded many times. The rearrangement joins TRBV28 to TRBJ1-4, with TRBD1 as a possible D gene (5 bases). CDR3 size: 15 residues. Germline values: CDR1 MDHEN, CDR2 SYDVKM. V was clipped by 6 bases and J by 7 bases, with 18 bases between them. The CDR3 spells CASSPSGGGGEKLFF. Here the CDR3 DNA reads TGTGCCAGCAGCCCATCGGGGGGGGGAGGTGAAAAACTGTTTTTT.

The rearrangement joins TRBV6-5 to TRBJ1-4; TRBD1 matches 7 bases. Germline-derived CDR1 and CDR2 are MNHEY and SVGAGI. Trimming took 4 bases from V and 5 from J; bases not matched to a gene: 4. The CDR3 has 14 residues. CDR3 DNA sequence: TGTGCCAGCAGTTTAATGACAGGGAATGAAAAACTGTTTTTT. This encodes CASSLMTGNEKLFF.

The chain has TRBV11-2 and TRBJ2-5, with 10 bases that match TRBD2. V dropped 4 bases and J dropped 4; count of bases not matched to a gene: 18. Germline lookup yields CDR1 SGHAT and CDR2 FQNNGV. There are 19 residues in the CDR3. This CDR3 is CASSSPPLTLAGVSETQYF. The CDR3 DNA sequence: TGTGCCAGCAGCTCGCCCCCTCTGACCCTAGCGGGAGTTTCAGAGACCCAGTACTTC.

V and J are TRBV2 and TRBJ2-1, with TRBD2 identical over 11 bases. The CDR3 has 14 residues. Germline CDR1 reads SNHLY; CDR2 reads FYNNEI. V lost 8 bases and J lost 2; bases outside the gene matches: 2. CDR3 protein: CASLSGGAYNEQFF. The CDR3 bases are TGTGCCAGCCTTAGCGGGGGGGCCTACAATGAGCAGTTCTTC.

The chain is built from TRBV4-1 and TRBJ2-4, with 8 bases that match TRBD1. Trimming cost V 2 bases and J 8 bases; bases outside gene matches: 11. Germline CDR1 reads MGHRA; CDR2 reads YSYEKL. The CDR3 sequence is 16 residues long. CDR3 region: CASSQYSGTGGDIQYF. The CDR3 nucleotides are TGCGCCAGCAGCCAATACTCGGGGACAGGTGGAGACATTCAGTACTTC.

There are a few counts of this clonotype. Mismatch with germline at one junction end may stem from a read error. This chain links TRBV28 with TRBJ2-3, with 8 bases that match TRBD1. Germline lookup yields CDR1 MDHEN and CDR2 SYDVKM. The CDR3 is 10 residues long. The CDR3 coding sequence is TGTGCCAGCAGACGGGACAGGCTCTCTTTT. Protein: CASRRDRLSF.

This clonotype was counted between two and nine times. The gene calls are TRBV25-1 and TRBJ2-7; D may be TRBD1 (6 bases). CDR1 is MGHDK, CDR2 SYGVNS, per germline. The V end was cut by 6 bases, the J end by 7 bases, with 16 bases between. The CDR3 is made up of 13 amino acids. The CDR3 loop is CASSRDTSGEQYF. The CDR3 region has the DNA TGTGCCAGCAGCCGGGACACCTCGGGAGAGCAGTACTTC.